This T cell receptor (beta chain) was identified in a study of CD8+ T cells in alopecia areata. Study-level results: Against the mouse data, patients shared TCRs less clearly, possibly for HLA reasons. Especially in alopecia totalis/universalis, lesional scalp showed greater clonality than normal scalp did.

PBMCs yielded sorted CD4+ and CD8+ T cells. Germline V gene lookup returns CDR1 SGHRS and CDR2 YFSETQ. V lost 1 base and J lost 7, with 8 bases in between. The CDR3 is 13 amino acids. Sequencing templates came from extracted RNA that was reverse transcribed into cDNA. This table comes from immunoSEQ multiplex PCR, and its TCRdb copy is limited to in-frame clones, with some not included. The sample contains 130,000 to 150,000 clones, 87% of which appear only once. Details on this clone: Its antigen is currently unknown.

Sequenced material: CD8+ T cells sorted from blood, taken at week 0. V gene TRBV5-1 combines with J gene TRBJ1-4; D not resolved. This receptor was identified in a human donor with alopecia areata. The CDR3 DNA is TGCGCCAGCAGCTTGTCGACCACTGAAAAACTGTTTTTT. Its protein product is CASSLSTTEKLFF. The complete variable domain, with remaining parts taken from reference TRBV5-1 and TRBJ1-4, reads KAGVTQTPRYLIKTRGQQVTLSCSPISGHRSVSWYQQTPGQGLQFLFEYFSETQRNKGNFPGRFSGRQFSNSRSEMNVSTLELGDSALYLCASSLSTTEKLFFGSGTQLSVL.